This TCR beta chain was documented in a study of CD4 T cells in relation to SARS-CoV-2 and coronaviruses. The unexposed donors gave CD4+ T cells in about 2010-2019, prior to COVID-19. Isolation of CD4+ T cells took place after less than twelve days in culture. Cultures received half-medium IL-2 refreshes on days 3 and 7. A word on this clone: Its specificity is unknown.

The CDR3 sequence is 14 residues long. CDR1 and CDR2 (germline): SQVTM, ANQGSEA. Trimming took 6 bases from V and 2 from J; bases not matched to a gene: 6. Libraries were prepared by immunoSEQ multiplex PCR; TCRdb keeps only in-frame clonotypes and omits some of them. The sample gives around 18,000 clones, 60% to 75% of which show up once; approximately 31% is in the top ten. The chain couples TRBV29-1 to TRBJ2-7; the match to TRBD2 covers 11 bases. This TCR was sampled from a human donor in good health. Sequencing input: CD4+ T cells from PBMCs, cultured in vitro. The CDR3 spells CSVVTSGEPYEQYF. CDR3 DNA: TGCAGCGTCGTGACTAGCGGGGAACCCTACGAGCAGTACTTC.